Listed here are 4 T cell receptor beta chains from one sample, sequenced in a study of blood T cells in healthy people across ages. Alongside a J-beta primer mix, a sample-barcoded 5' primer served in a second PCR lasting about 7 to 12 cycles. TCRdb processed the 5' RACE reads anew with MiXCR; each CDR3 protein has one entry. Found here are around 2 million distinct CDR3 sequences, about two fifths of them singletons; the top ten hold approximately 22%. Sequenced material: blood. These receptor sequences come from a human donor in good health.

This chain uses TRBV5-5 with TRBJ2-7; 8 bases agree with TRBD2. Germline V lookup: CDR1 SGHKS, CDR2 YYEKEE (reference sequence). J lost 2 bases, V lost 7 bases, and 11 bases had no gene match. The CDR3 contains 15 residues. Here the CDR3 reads CASLRYPGGTYEQYF. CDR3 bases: TGTGCCAGCCTGCGGTATCCGGGGGGGACCTACGAGCAGTACTTC.

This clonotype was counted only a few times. CDR3 in amino acids: CASSELAGGEVNEQFF. CDR3 in DNA: TGTGCCAGCAGTGAGTTAGCGGGGGGGGAGGTTAATGAGCAGTTCTTC. The chain uses TRBV6-1 and TRBJ2-1, with 11 bases matching TRBD2. The CDR3 loop spans 16 amino acids. CDR1 is MNHNS, CDR2 SASEGT, per germline. V dropped 3 bases and J dropped 7; count of bases not matched to a gene: 8.

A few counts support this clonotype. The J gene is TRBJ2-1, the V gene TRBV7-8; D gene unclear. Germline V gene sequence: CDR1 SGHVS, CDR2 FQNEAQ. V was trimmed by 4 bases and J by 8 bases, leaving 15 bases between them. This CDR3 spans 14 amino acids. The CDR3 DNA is TGTGCCAGCAGCTCTTCAGAGTGGGGTGATGAGCAGTTCTTC. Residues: CASSSSEWGDEQFF.

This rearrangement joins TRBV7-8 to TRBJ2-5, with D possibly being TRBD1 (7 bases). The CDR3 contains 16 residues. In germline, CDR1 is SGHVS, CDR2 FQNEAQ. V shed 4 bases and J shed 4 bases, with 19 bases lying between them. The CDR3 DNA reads TGTGCCAGCAGCTCGAACCCCTTCAGGGGGGTAGAGACCCAGTACTTC. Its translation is CASSSNPFRGVETQYF.